The 18 T cell receptor beta chains presented below share a single source sample, sequenced in a study of human T cells and chemical hapten exposure. As to time point: pre-sensitization, week 0. Stated treatment: therapeutic diphenylcyclopropenone sensitization with weekly scalp DPC. A single record per CDR3 protein comes from TCRdb applying MiXCR to the RACE reads. Here the sample spans some 250,000 distinct CDR3 sequences, roughly 8% being singletons. The starting material was whole blood, obtained in connection with sensitization to the hapten diphenylcyclopropenone (DPC). The receptors stem from a man aged 18 to 35 with alopecia areata. Some clones in this sample may be carry-over from other donors' samples.

The sample holds a few counts of this clonotype. The chain is built from TRBV6-4 and TRBJ1-1; 12 nucleotides align to TRBD1. The germline V gene encodes CDR1 MRHNA and CDR2 SNTAGT. V trimming: 2 bases; J trimming: 5 bases; junction bases outside the gene matches: 3. This CDR3 is 15 amino acids long. CDR3 DNA sequence: TGTGCCAGCAGTGACCGGGACAGGGGGCAGACTGAAGCTTTCTTT. This sequence encodes CASSDRDRGQTEAFF.

The CDR3, as DNA: TGTGCCAGCAGCCTCACAACCGGGACGGCCCTCTCTGGGGCCAACGTCCTGACTTTC. Translating it yields CASSLTTGTALSGANVLTF. V usage is TRBV7-2 and J usage is TRBJ2-6; D might be TRBD1 or TRBD2, each matching 5 bases. V dropped 5 bases and J dropped 0 bases, with 20 bases sitting between them. Germline-derived CDR1 and CDR2 are SGHTA and FQGNSA. The CDR3 is 19 amino acids.

This clonotype was found a few times. The V call is TRBV20-1, the J call TRBJ1-2; D perhaps matches TRBD1 (6 bases). CDR3 length: 12 amino acids. V lost 0 bases, J lost 8 bases, and 10 bases lay in between. CDR1 and CDR2 from the germline V gene are DFQATT and SNEGSKA (reference sequence). CDR3 sequence (DNA): TGCAGTGCTAGAGATGGACAGCTGGGCTACACCTTC. Translating gives CSARDGQLGYTF.

This rearrangement joins TRBV2 to TRBJ1-1; D is unclear. From germline, CDR1 is SNHLY and CDR2 FYNNEI. The CDR3 extends over 12 amino acids. The germline V and J ends were trimmed by 4 bases and 6 bases, with 9 bases remaining between them. The CDR3 spells CASSVFGSEAFF. CDR3 DNA: TGTGCCAGCAGTGTGTTCGGGTCTGAAGCTTTCTTT.

This clonotype was detected a few times. The chain joins TRBV20-1 to TRBJ2-1; no clear D. The CDR3 is made up of 14 amino acids. Trimming shortened V by 5 bases and J by 9 bases, and 20 bases separated the two germline ends. From germline, CDR1 is DFQATT and CDR2 SNEGSKA (reference sequence). The CDR3 spells CSARRQVVLTEQFF. CDR3 bases: TGCAGTGCTCGACGCCAAGTCGTCCTCACTGAGCAGTTCTTC.

This clonotype occurred many times. The rearrangement uses TRBV6-6 and TRBJ1-1; no clear D gene. The ends were cut back, 6 bases at V and 8 bases at J, with 13 bases in the middle. CDR3 length equals 12 residues. Germline values: CDR1 MNHNY, CDR2 SVGAGI (reference sequence). In DNA, the CDR3 is TGTGCCAGCAGGGCGGGAGTTCGGGAAGCTTTCTTT. This gives the protein CASRAGVREAFF.

The V call is TRBV4-3, the J call TRBJ2-3, with D possibly TRBD1 on 6 matching bases. Trimming stripped 0 bases from V and 5 bases from J, with 12 bases between. This CDR3 comprises 15 residues. Germline assignment: CDR1 LGHNA and CDR2 YSLEER. CDR3 protein: CASSQEWGQGDTQYF. The CDR3 region has the DNA TGCGCCAGCAGCCAAGAATGGGGGCAGGGAGATACGCAGTATTTT.

In this sample, this clonotype turned up many times. The chain has TRBV4-1 and TRBJ2-1, with D perhaps matching TRBD1 or TRBD2 (6 bases each). The CDR3 is made up of 15 amino acids. Per germline, CDR1 MGHRA and CDR2 YSYEKL. The V gene lost 1 base and the J gene lost 7 bases, with 14 bases spanning the gap. The CDR3: CASSQGLRGANEQFF. The CDR3 DNA follows: TGCGCCAGCAGCCAAGGGCTGAGGGGGGCGAATGAGCAGTTCTTC.

This clonotype came up a few times. V gene TRBV2 combines with J gene TRBJ2-3, with D tentatively TRBD1 or TRBD2 (5 bases each). The CDR3 spans 15 residues. Germline V gene sequence: CDR1 SNHLY, CDR2 FYNNEI. Trimming took off 5 bases at V and 0 bases at J, with 12 bases between the two ends. CDR3 DNA: TGTGCCAGCAGTATCCGGGACCCTAGCACAGATACGCAGTATTTT. Its translation: CASSIRDPSTDTQYF.

This clonotype was counted only a few times. The CDR3 DNA reads TGTGCCAGCAGCTTTCCAGGGGGACCCGTCACAGATACGCAGTATTTT. Protein sequence: CASSFPGGPVTDTQYF. The chain links TRBV5-6 to TRBJ2-3, with 7 positions matching TRBD1. V lost 2 bases to trimming and J lost 2 bases; unmatched junction nucleotides: 8. CDR1 is SGHDT and CDR2 is YYEEEE in the germline V gene. The CDR3 loop spans 16 amino acids.

This clonotype was found a few times. This chain links TRBV4-1 with TRBJ1-2, with D perhaps matching TRBD1 (5 bases). Germline CDR1 reads MGHRA; CDR2 reads YSYEKL. With 0 bases removed from V and 4 bases from J, the gap between germline ends came to 9 bases. The CDR3 loop spans 14 amino acids. The CDR3 here is CASSQEGLPYGYTF. CDR3 sequence (DNA): TGCGCCAGCAGCCAAGAGGGACTGCCCTATGGCTACACCTTC.

Here the CDR3 reads CASSFSGGVGTDTQYF. CDR3 in DNA: TGTGCCAGCAGCTTTAGCGGGGGAGTGGGCACAGATACGCAGTATTTT. This chain uses TRBV7-2 with TRBJ2-3; 9 bases are shared with TRBD2. The J segment lost 1 base and the V segment lost 3 bases, leaving 5 bases of the junction unmatched. The CDR3 length is 16 residues. Germline V CDR1 and CDR2: SGHTA, FQGNSA.

This clonotype was counted ten times or more. The chain carries TRBV25-1 and TRBJ1-5; D is undetermined. Trimming took off 1 base at V and 1 base at J, with 5 bases between the two ends. Germline CDR1 MGHDK, CDR2 SYGVNS. The CDR3 is made up of 14 amino acids. CDR3 nucleotide sequence: TGTGCCAGCAGTGAATTCGAGAGCAATCAGCCCCAGCATTTT. This sequence encodes CASSEFESNQPQHF.

The gene calls are TRBV4-1 and TRBJ2-5; tentative D call: TRBD2 (5 bases). Germline loops: CDR1 MGHRA, CDR2 YSYEKL. Deletions cut 0 bases from V and 2 bases from J, with 13 bases between. This CDR3 is 16 amino acids long. The CDR3 loop reads CASSQDNLRGQETQYF. DNA for the CDR3: TGCGCCAGCAGCCAAGACAACCTCCGAGGGCAAGAGACCCAGTACTTC.

The chain joins TRBV10-3 to TRBJ1-1, with D perhaps TRBD1 (5 bases). Germline CDR1 ENHRY, CDR2 SYGVKD. The CDR3 consists of 14 residues. Trimming removed 6 bases at V and 4 bases at J, with 15 bases between. As DNA, the CDR3 is TGTGCCATCAGCCCCCCCGGGGGGAGCACTGAAGCTTTCTTT. Protein: CAISPPGGSTEAFF.

The chain has TRBV29-1 and TRBJ1-1, with TRBD1 matching over 8 bases. Germline V CDR1 and CDR2: SQVTM, ANQGSEA. The CDR3 is 13 residues long. V dropped 5 bases and J dropped 4; count of bases not matched to a gene: 6. The CDR3 sequence is CSVRQGAGTEAFF. The CDR3 DNA reads TGCAGCGTTCGGCAGGGGGCGGGCACTGAAGCTTTCTTT.

The chain combines TRBV27 with TRBJ2-1; D ambiguous. There are 15 residues in the CDR3. Deletions cut 3 bases from V and 2 bases from J, with 11 bases between. Germline loops: CDR1 MNHEY, CDR2 SMNVEV (reference sequence). The CDR3, as DNA: TGTGCCAGCAGTTTGGCCCCTCGGGCCTACAATGAGCAGTTCTTC. Translating gives CASSLAPRAYNEQFF.

This clonotype occurred a few times. The chain is built from TRBV5-4 and TRBJ2-7; TRBD1 matches at 8 bases. Germline V gene sequence: CDR1 SGHNT, CDR2 YYREEE (reference sequence). V dropped 3 bases and J dropped 3; count of bases not matched to a gene: 14. The length of the CDR3 is 17 residues. The CDR3 nucleotides read TGTGCCAGCAGCTGGGATATCCGGGACAGGAATCGCTACGAGCAGTACTTC. Its protein is CASSWDIRDRNRYEQYF.